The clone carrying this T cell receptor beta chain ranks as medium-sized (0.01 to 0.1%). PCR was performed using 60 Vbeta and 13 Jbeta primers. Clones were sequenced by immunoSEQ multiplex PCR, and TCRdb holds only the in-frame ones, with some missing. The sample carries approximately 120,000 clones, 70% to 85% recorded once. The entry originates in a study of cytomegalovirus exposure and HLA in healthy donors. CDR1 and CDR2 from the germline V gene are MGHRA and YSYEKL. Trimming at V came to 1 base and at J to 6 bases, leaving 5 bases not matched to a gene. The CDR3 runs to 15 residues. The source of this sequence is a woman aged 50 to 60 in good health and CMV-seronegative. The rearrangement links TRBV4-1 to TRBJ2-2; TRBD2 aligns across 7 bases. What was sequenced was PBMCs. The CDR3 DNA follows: TGCGCCAGCAGCCAAGGACTAGCCCGGCCCGGGGAGCTGTTTTTT. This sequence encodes CASSQGLARPGELFF.